This TCR beta chain was sequenced for a study of PD-1 blockade in classical Hodgkin lymphoma (dated by TCRdb to the early 2020s). For the study in its entirety: Nivolumab dosing was 3 mg/kg intravenously every 2 weeks, continuing until either disease progression or unacceptable toxicity. The study used TCR beta sequencing and CyTOF to define a peripheral blood immune signature of response to PD-1 blockade in classical Hodgkin lymphoma. The paper as a whole reports these results and caveats: CD4+ but not CD8+ TCR diversity rose significantly by C4D1 (p=0.0027 vs p=0.16), most apparent in complete responders (p=0.02). Patients starting nivolumab less than 1 year after ASCT had lower diversity and were excluded from later analyses to avoid confounding by immune reconstitution. The study was limited to a single clinical trial cohort, and causes of repertoire differences, possibly disease activity or prior therapy, remained undefined. Trial patients with a complete response had baseline diversity similar to that of newly diagnosed patients, while partial responders and progressors had significantly lower diversity. Baseline TCR diversity was reported to be lower in newly diagnosed patients than in healthy donors and to be lower still in relapsed/refractory patients.

What the time point label conveys for this sample: cycle 1 day 1 (C1D1), immediately before nivolumab initiation. Every trial patient had relapsed after autologous stem cell transplantation, and cohorts A, B and C differed in prior brentuximab vedotin exposure. The trial cohort was composed of 55 to 65 patients with relapsed/refractory classical Hodgkin lymphoma, for whom complete response, partial response or progressive disease was recorded as best overall response. Trial patients were treated with single-agent nivolumab in the multi-cohort phase II CheckMate 205 trial. An independent review committee assessed best overall response by applying the 2007 International Working Group response criteria. PBMCs from the trial were collected at three points: immediately before nivolumab initiation (C1D1), and during therapy at cycle 2 day 1 and cycle 4 day 1. Peripheral blood was collected in 8 mL Vacutainer Cell Preparation Tubes, from which PBMCs were isolated by centrifugation and then cryopreserved.

Genomic DNA was isolated using the Qiagen DNeasy kit from unsorted PBMCs as well as from negatively selected CD4+ and CD8+ fractions. TCR beta CDR3 regions were amplified by immunoSEQ multiplex PCR using primers annealing to V and J segments. A synthetic immune receptor repertoire was used to minimize amplification bias, and any remaining bias was removed computationally after sequencing. Per the original workflow: Custom Python scripts were used to quantify repertoire diversity as the Shannon entropy index. Unsorted, CD4+ and CD8+ repertoires were analyzed separately, except for combined analyses in which CD4+ and CD8+ sequences were merged in silico. A clone counted as expanded when the clone's frequency after treatment rose at least 2-fold relative to C1D1, and clones undetected at baseline were given a pseudocount of 0.5. Singleton clones were defined as clones with 0 or 1 copy at C1D1, and non-singleton clones were defined as clones with 2 or more copies. Clones expanded in unsorted samples were labelled as CD4+, CD8+ or unknown by matching protein sequences in sorted samples from the same patient. Wilcoxon tests on paired samples were used to test diversity changes from C1D1 to C4D1. Entries here come from immuneACCESS through TCRdb and include only in-frame sequences with V and J called. Some clones fail to appear in such tables; in the studies checked, an unresolved V gene covers under half of the shortfall, and the cause of the remainder is unknown. For V, J and clone size, that table is used; D and trimming come from the DNA. The sample table records 70,000 to 85,000 clones; 90% to 95% of these occur just once. About 7.8% of the sample rests with the top ten.

This clone showed up just once. This clone's antigen is unknown. No much larger clone exists at a distance of one base, and base qualities are not known. V is cut back by 6 bases and J by 8 bases, with 10 bases in the junction unmatched. The germline V gene encodes CDR1 SQVTM and CDR2 ANQGSEA. Measured from the cysteine to the phenylalanine, the CDR3 is 14 residues long. Only CDR3 DNA remains: 42 bases, in frame from the first base. The source is a human donor with classical Hodgkin lymphoma. The material sequenced was peripheral blood mononuclear cells (PBMCs), taken at baseline. This chain is built from TRBV29-1 and TRBJ2-6; a stretch of 7 junction bases matches TRBD1. The CDR3 region: CSVAKTGWPNVLTF. The base sequence is TGCAGCGTAGCAAAGACAGGGTGGCCCAACGTCCTGACTTTC.